A selection of T cell receptor beta chains follows, all from one sample in a study of blood T cell repertoires in COVID-19. Generated by immunoSEQ multiplex PCR, the TCRdb table keeps only in-frame clones and is missing some. The repertoire includes hundreds of thousands of clones, around nine tenths of them detected once, and about 6.3% sits in the top ten. Sequencing was performed on peripheral blood. Source of these receptors: a man aged 60 to 69 who had recovered from COVID-19. Both conserved end residues are part of each CDR3. The D gene is left open where the match is weak. Clone sizes are given selectively: once, few, many, or a class where the clone is expanded.

TRBJ2-2 16 - TRBV28 - TGTGCCAGCAGTTTAAGGGCTAGCTCTGGGACCGGGGAGCTGTTTTTT CASSLRASSGTGELFF
TRBJ2-3 15 TRBD1 TRBV3-1/TRBV3-2 - TGTGCCAGCAGAAGACAGGGCCTGAGCACAGATACGCAGTATTTT CASRRQGLSTDTQYF
TRBJ2-3 16 TRBD1 TRBV11-2 - TGTGCCAGCAGCCTAGTCGGGACAGGGGACACAGATACGCAGTATTTT CASSLVGTGDTDTQYF
TRBJ2-1 15 TRBD2 TRBV14 - TGTGCCAGCAGCCAAGTCCCAGCGGGGGGTGGGGAGCAGTTCTTC CASSQVPAGGGEQFF
TRBJ1-5 16 TRBD1 TRBV2 once TGTGCCAGCACCCTAGGGACAGTCCATAGCAATCAGCCCCAGCATTTT CASTLGTVHSNQPQHF
TRBJ2-7 15 TRBD1 TRBV6-5 - TGTGCCAGCAGTACCCAACAGGGGAGCACCTACGAGCAGTACTTC CASSTQQGSTYEQYF
TRBJ2-1 11 - TRBV11-3 - TGTGCCAGCAGCTCTGGGCCAGAGCAGTTCTTC CASSSGPEQFF
TRBJ1-3 13 - TRBV7-2 - TGTGCCAGCAGCTTAACAACTAGAAACACCATATATTTT CASSLTTRNTIYF
TRBJ1-2 16 - TRBV5-8 - TGTGCCAGCAGCTCTCACCGGGAACTACCCCGATATGGCTACACCTTC CASSSHRELPRYGYTF
TRBJ2-5 16 TRBD2 TRBV19 - TGTGCCAGTAGTCCCCCATCTAGCGGGAGTCGCGAGACCCAGTACTTC CASSPPSSGSRETQYF